This T cell receptor (beta chain) was profiled in a study of post-analysis software for immune sequencing data. Trimming pared 5 bases from V and 3 bases from J, leaving 22 bases between. The CDR3 covers 18 residues. Germline V gene data show CDR1 as MGHDK and CDR2 as SYGVNS. About this clonotype itself: Its target is unknown.

Unique molecular identifiers were present in the TCR beta cDNA libraries. cDNA molecules numbering about 480,000 came from roughly 1 to 10 million T cells. TCRdb re-analysed the PCR reads in MiXCR, keeping a single row per CDR3 protein. The table lists hundreds of thousands of distinct CDR3 sequences, 25% to 30% of them singletons. Study outcomes and limitations: Four or five TRBV segments (TRBV5-6, TRBV5-1 and TRBV20-1 among them) occurred more frequently in patients than in controls. Normalized Chao1 diversity was significantly lower in multiple sclerosis patients than in controls.

The sample comprised blood. This sequence was found in a girl aged 5 to 17 with multiple sclerosis. The V and J genes are TRBV25-1 and TRBJ1-4; D ambiguous. CDR3 in DNA: TGTGCCAGCAGTAACGCATACTATCCCCGGGCGTCTAATGAAAAACTGTTTTTT. This codes for CASSNAYYPRASNEKLFF.